This paragraph reports one T cell receptor beta chain. The antigen remains unidentified. This sample is drawn from a study of CD4 T cells in relation to SARS-CoV-2 and coronaviruses. Sequenced by immunoSEQ multiplex PCR; TCRdb stores in-frame clones only, minus some. The sample consists of about 22,000 clones, around 74% of them appearing once. The unexposed donors gave CD4+ T cells in about 2010-2019, prior to COVID-19. The cells were cultured for roughly 11 days before CD4+ T cells were isolated. Germline lookup yields CDR1 MNHEY and CDR2 SMNVEV (reference sequence). This CDR3 comprises 16 residues. Trimming removed 4 bases from V and 7 bases from J, with 17 bases in between.

The source is a human donor in good health. The sequenced sample consisted of CD4+ T cells from PBMCs, cultured in vitro. The V call is TRBV27, the J call TRBJ1-6; a possible D gene is TRBD1 (5 bases). The CDR3 here is CASSSIMGPPNSPLHF. DNA of the CDR3: TGTGCCAGCAGTTCTATTATGGGACCACCGAATTCACCCCTCCACTTT.